The next 13 T cell receptor beta chains were all read from a single sample in a study of T cell clonality in common variable immunodeficiency. Study-wide points: In common variable immunodeficiency, TCR beta chains reportedly carried fewer deletions and N-nucleotide insertions.

The method was immunoSEQ multiplex PCR; TCRdb's version includes in-frame clones alone and lacks a portion of them. The specimen has over 20,000 clones, none found just once. Their antigens are not known. Specimen: peripheral blood mononuclear cells. The origin of the receptors is a human donor with common variable immunodeficiency.

This clone was observed many times. From the germline J gene comes the end of the CDR3, since the read stops 3 residues before it. The chain is built from TRBV7-2 and TRBJ1-5, with TRBD1 as a possible D gene (6 bases). CDR1 is SGHTA and CDR2 is FQGNSA in the germline V gene. Trimming took 5 bases from V and 3 from J, leaving 14 bases between them. There are 15 residues in the CDR3. CDR3: CASSPPGHTNQPQHF. Incomplete CDR3 DNA: TGTGCCAGCAGCCCGCCGGGACACACCAATCAGCCC. The whole variable domain, remainder taken from reference TRBV7-2 and TRBJ1-5, is GAGVSQSPSNKVTEKGKDVELRCDPISGHTALYWYRQSLGQGLEFLIYFQGNSAPDKSGLPSDRFSAERTGGSVSTLTIQRTQQEDSAVYLCASSPPGHTNQPQHFGDGTRLSIL.

This clone was seen repeatedly, ten times or more. The CDR3: CASSEGQGRGYTF. The part of the CDR3 DNA that was read is TGCGCCAGCAGCGAGGGACAGGGCAGGGGC. This chain connects TRBV5-1 to TRBJ1-2; 9 bases align to TRBD1. The observed sequence ends 3 residues before the CDR3 terminus, with the missing tail filled in from the germline J gene. The CDR3 extends over 13 amino acids. Per the germline V gene, CDR1 is SGHRS and CDR2 is YFSETQ.

This clone was observed a few times. CDR3: CASSLTGSSYNSPLHF. The sequenced CDR3 bases are TGCGCCAGCAGCTTGACAGGGAGCTCCTATAATTCACCC. The V gene is TRBV5-1, the J gene TRBJ1-6; possibly TRBD1 for D (6 bases). The sequence runs out 3 residues before the end of the CDR3; the remainder is reconstructed from the germline J gene. The CDR3 spans 16 residues. Germline V gene lookup returns CDR1 SGHRS and CDR2 YFSETQ. Trimming took off 1 base at V and 0 bases at J, with 8 bases between the two ends.

This clone was picked up many times. Coverage ceases 3 residues before the CDR3 finishes, and the germline J gene fills in the end. This chain connects TRBV11-2 to TRBJ2-2; D is ambiguous. Germline CDR1 is SGHAT and CDR2 is FQNNGV. This CDR3 has 14 residues. Trimming cost V 1 base and J 2 bases, with 5 bases left between them. This chain's CDR3 is CASSLGLNTGELFF. The sequenced part of the CDR3 DNA is TGTGCCAGCAGCTTAGGACTCAACACCGGGGAG.

This clone was counted ten times or more. The CDR3 is cut off 3 residues early in the read; its end comes from the germline J gene. V is TRBV7-6 and J is TRBJ2-5, with TRBD2 identical over 9 bases. CDR3 length equals 14 residues. The trim removed 5 bases at V and 4 bases at J, leaving 5 bases unmatched. The germline V gene has CDR1 SGHVS and CDR2 FNYEAQ. Partial CDR3 DNA: TGTGCCAGCAGCCGCGGGGGGGGGCGAGAGACC. Translating it yields CASSRGGGRET. Given in full, the CDR3 is CASSRGGGRETQYF.

This clone was detected many times. The covered CDR3 bases are TGTGCCAGCAGTGGTTGGGGGCAGGGTCTGAATCAGCCC. This gives the protein CASSGWGQGLNQP. Given in full, the CDR3 is CASSGWGQGLNQPQHF. The chain uses TRBV6-2 or TRBV6-3 and TRBJ1-5; a weak D match, TRBD1 (6 bases). The read stops 3 residues short of the end of the CDR3; the missing end is completed from the germline J gene. Germline V gives CDR1 MNHEY, CDR2 SVGEGT. The CDR3 consists of 16 residues. V lost 5 bases and J 4 bases, leaving 18 bases between the germline ends.

At least ten counts were recorded for this clone. The read ends 3 residues early relative to the CDR3; the germline J gene fills the gap. The chain is built from TRBV15 and TRBJ2-4; D might be TRBD1 (6 bases). With 4 bases removed from V and 6 bases from J, the gap between germline ends came to 10 bases. In germline, CDR1 is LNHNV, CDR2 YYDKDF (reference sequence). The CDR3 sequence is 13 residues long. Incomplete CDR3 DNA: TGTGCCACCAGCACTGGACAGCCAAACATT. Amino acid sequence: CATSTGQPNI. The full CDR3 is CATSTGQPNIQYF.

This clone has a count of ten or more. The read falls 3 residues short of the CDR3 end, and the missing part is taken from the germline J gene. The rearrangement links TRBV6-2 or TRBV6-3 to TRBJ2-7; 9 bases align to TRBD1. V gave up 2 bases and J gave up 5 bases; unmatched junction bases: 7. The CDR3 consists of 15 residues. The germline V gene has CDR1 MNHEY and CDR2 SVGEGT. The covered CDR3 bases are TGTGCCAGCAGTTACAACGGACAGGGGTTCGACGAG. This sequence encodes CASSYNGQGFDE. The whole CDR3 region reads CASSYNGQGFDEQYF.

In this sample, this clone turned up many times. The read ends 3 residues early relative to the CDR3; the germline J gene fills the gap. This chain joins TRBV19 and TRBJ2-1, with D perhaps matching TRBD2 (6 bases). CDR1 LNHDA and CDR2 SQIVND come from the germline V gene (reference sequence). V lost 5 bases and J 7 bases, leaving 18 bases between the germline ends. The CDR3 covers 15 residues. The sequenced part of the CDR3 DNA is TGTGCCAGTAGTTGGACTATCCGAACCCGAAATGAG. It codes for CASSWTIRTRNE. The entire CDR3 protein is CASSWTIRTRNEQFF.

This clone is medium-sized in the sample. The read is 3 residues too short to cover the CDR3 end, so that end is filled in from the germline J gene. The chain carries TRBV9 and TRBJ2-2; the D gene is possibly TRBD1 (5 bases). Trimming removed 0 bases at V and 5 bases at J, with 17 bases between. Germline-derived CDR1 and CDR2 are SGDLS and YYNGEE. The CDR3 is 17 residues long. CDR3: CASSVVGRGSGTGELFF. The sequenced CDR3 bases are TGTGCCAGCAGCGTAGTGGGTAGGGGCAGTGGGACCGGGGAG.

Many counts were recorded for this clone. The read terminates 3 residues ahead of where the CDR3 ends, so the germline J gene completes it. The rearrangement uses TRBV5-6 and TRBJ2-1; 7 bases agree with TRBD2. There are 15 residues in the CDR3. V dropped 1 base and J dropped 3; count of bases not matched to a gene: 4. Germline loops: CDR1 SGHDT, CDR2 YYEEEE. The part of the CDR3 DNA that was read is TGTGCCAGCAGCTTGCCCAGCGGGAACTACAATGAG. Its protein product is CASSLPSGNYNE. The full CDR3 protein is CASSLPSGNYNEQFF.

This clone has a count of ten or more. The read halts 3 residues ahead of the CDR3 end, with the missing end drawn from the germline J gene. V is TRBV12-3 or TRBV12-4 and J is TRBJ2-7; 8 bases match TRBD2. The V gene end was trimmed by 5 bases and the J gene end by 0 bases; junction bases not matched to a gene: 9. CDR3 length equals 16 residues. CDR3 DNA (partial): TGTGCCAGCAGTACCAGGAGCGGGGGAATCTCCTACGAG. Encoded protein: CASSTRSGGISYE. The full CDR3 protein is CASSTRSGGISYEQYF.

In its sample, this clone was seen a few times. The read stops 3 residues short of the end of the CDR3; the missing end is completed from the germline J gene. The J gene is TRBJ2-5, the V gene TRBV5-1; 8 bases agree with TRBD2. The germline V gene has CDR1 SGHRS and CDR2 YFSETQ. Trimming at V came to 1 base and at J to 3 bases, leaving 5 bases not matched to a gene. The CDR3 contains 15 residues. The covered CDR3 bases are TGCGCCAGCAGCTTGTACGGGGGGGTGGAAGAGACC. This gives the protein CASSLYGGVEET. The full CDR3 protein reads CASSLYGGVEETQYF. Combining the CDR3 with reference TRBV5-1 and TRBJ2-5 gives the whole variable domain KAGVTQTPRYLIKTRGQQVTLSCSPISGHRSVSWYQQTPGQGLQFLFEYFSETQRNKGNFPGRFSGRQFSNSRSEMNVSTLELGDSALYLCASSLYGGVEETQYFGPGTRLLVL.